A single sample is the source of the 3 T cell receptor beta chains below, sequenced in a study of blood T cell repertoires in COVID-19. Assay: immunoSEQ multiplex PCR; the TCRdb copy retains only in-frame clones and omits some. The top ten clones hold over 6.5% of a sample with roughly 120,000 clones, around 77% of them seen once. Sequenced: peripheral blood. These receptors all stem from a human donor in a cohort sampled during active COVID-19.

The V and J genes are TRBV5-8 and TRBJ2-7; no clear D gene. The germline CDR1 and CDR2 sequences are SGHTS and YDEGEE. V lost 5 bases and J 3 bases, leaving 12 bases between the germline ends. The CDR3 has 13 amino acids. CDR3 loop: CASRFKEDYEQYF. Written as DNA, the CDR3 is TGTGCCAGCAGGTTTAAAGAGGACTACGAGCAGTACTTC.

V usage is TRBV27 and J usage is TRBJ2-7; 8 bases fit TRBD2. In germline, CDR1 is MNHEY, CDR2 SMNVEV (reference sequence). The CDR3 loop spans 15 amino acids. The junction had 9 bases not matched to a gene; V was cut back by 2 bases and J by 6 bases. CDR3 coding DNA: TGTGCCAGCAGTTTAGATCAAGCGGGGGCCCCCGAGCAGTACTTC. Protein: CASSLDQAGAPEQYF.

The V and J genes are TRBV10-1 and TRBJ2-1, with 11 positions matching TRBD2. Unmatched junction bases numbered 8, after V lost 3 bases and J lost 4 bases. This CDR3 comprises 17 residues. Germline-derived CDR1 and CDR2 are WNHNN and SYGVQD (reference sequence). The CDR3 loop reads CASSDGLAGGKYNEQFF. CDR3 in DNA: TGCGCCAGCAGTGATGGGCTAGCGGGGGGCAAGTACAATGAGCAGTTCTTC.